The 2 T cell receptor beta chains in this list originate from one sample, sequenced in a study of shared clonotypes between healthy human individuals. Clones were sequenced by immunoSEQ multiplex PCR, and TCRdb holds only the in-frame ones, with some missing. Among over 2 million clones, around 90% were seen once, and the ten largest hold approximately 0.39%. The material sequenced was naive CD4+ T cells from PBMCs. Described subset: CD45RA+ positively selected. The receptors were gathered from a man aged 18 to 29 in good health. Some clones in this sample may be carry-over from other donors' samples.

The chain is built from TRBV25-1 and TRBJ2-1, with D possibly being TRBD2 (5 bases). Germline V gives CDR1 MGHDK, CDR2 SYGVNS. Trimming pared 3 bases from V and 0 bases from J, leaving 9 bases between. CDR3 length: 15 amino acids. DNA of the CDR3: TGTGCCAGCAGTGACCCTGGAGGCTCCTACAATGAGCAGTTCTTC. It specifies CASSDPGGSYNEQFF. The variable domain in full, with the rest retrieved from reference TRBV25-1 and TRBJ2-1, is EADIYQTPRYLVIGTGKKITLECSQTMGHDKMYWYQQDPGMELHLIHYSYGVNSTEKGDLSSESTVSRIRTEHFPLTLESARPSHTSQYLCASSDPGGSYNEQFFGPGTRLTVL.

J is TRBJ1-3 and V is TRBV5-1, with D uncertain. The ends were cut back, 0 bases at V and 4 bases at J, with 14 bases in the middle. The CDR3 extends over 16 amino acids. Per the germline V gene, CDR1 is SGHRS and CDR2 is YFSETQ. The CDR3 here is CASSLEGLSGGNTIYF. The CDR3 DNA is TGCGCCAGCAGCTTGGAGGGCCTCTCGGGAGGAAACACCATATATTTT.